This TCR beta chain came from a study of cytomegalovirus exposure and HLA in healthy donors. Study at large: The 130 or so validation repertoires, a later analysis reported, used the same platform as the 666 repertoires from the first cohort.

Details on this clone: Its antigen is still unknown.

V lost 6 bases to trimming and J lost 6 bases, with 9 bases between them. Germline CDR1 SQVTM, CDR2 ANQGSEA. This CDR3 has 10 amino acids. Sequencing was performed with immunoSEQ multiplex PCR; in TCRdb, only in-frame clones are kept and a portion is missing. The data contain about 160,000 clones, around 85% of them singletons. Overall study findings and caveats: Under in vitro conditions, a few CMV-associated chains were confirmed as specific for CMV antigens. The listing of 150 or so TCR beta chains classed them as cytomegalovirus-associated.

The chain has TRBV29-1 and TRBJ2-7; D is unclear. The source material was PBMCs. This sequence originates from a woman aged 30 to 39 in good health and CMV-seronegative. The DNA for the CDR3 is TGCAGCGTCCAGGTAGGCGAGCAGTACTTC. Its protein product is CSVQVGEQYF.